This TCR beta chain was observed in a study of OX40 agonist ivuxolimab in advanced cancers. The CDR3 is 15 amino acids. CDR1 and CDR2 from the germline V gene are LNHDA and SQIVND (reference sequence). V dropped 8 bases and J dropped 6; count of bases not matched to a gene: 13. Blood was sampled at baseline, cycle 4 day 1, and cycle 7 day 1. Generated by immunoSEQ multiplex PCR, the TCRdb table keeps only in-frame clones and is missing some. The table shows fewer than 90,000 clones, with approximately 91% occurring only once. The receptor was derived from an adult with an advanced solid tumor such as melanoma, head and neck, liver or kidney cancer. The chain has TRBV19 and TRBJ1-2, with TRBD1 identical over 9 bases. Sequenced here: CD4+ or CD8+ T cells sorted from blood, sampled in a trial of the OX40 agonist ivuxolimab. CDR3 coding DNA: TGTGCCAGTGGATACCCCGGGACAGGGTCTGATGGCTACACCTTC. It yields the protein CASGYPGTGSDGYTF.